The 12 T cell receptor beta chains below were found in one sample sequenced in a study of tumor-infiltrating lymphocytes in localized non-small cell lung cancer. Repertoires were generated with immunoSEQ multiplex PCR, while TCRdb's copy carries only in-frame clones and drops some. The table includes 15,000 to 20,000 clones, around 80% detected once. Sequenced sample: uninvolved lung tissue not adjacent to the tumor. The receptor source for this set is a human donor with non-small cell lung cancer.

V gene TRBV2 combines with J gene TRBJ1-1; D is uncertain. Germline CDR1 reads SNHLY; CDR2 reads FYNNEI. This CDR3 comprises 13 residues. V lost 4 bases and J lost 0, with 6 bases in between. The CDR3 region has the DNA TGTGCCAGCAGTGGGCAGTTGAACACTGAAGCTTTCTTT. This codes for CASSGQLNTEAFF.

The chain recombines TRBV7-2 with TRBJ2-5, with 8 bases fitting TRBD2. The V and J ends lost 5 bases and 2 bases, in that order; junction bases with no gene match: 10. This CDR3 is 16 amino acids long. CDR1 is SGHTA, CDR2 FQGNSA, per germline. In DNA form, the CDR3 reads TGTGCCAGCAGCCAGTCCGGGGCTAGCGGGCAAGAGACCCAGTACTTC. This sequence encodes CASSQSGASGQETQYF.

The CDR3 loop reads CASSLQGAGEKLFF. In nucleotides, the CDR3 is TGTGCCAGCAGCTTGCAGGGGGCAGGGGAAAAACTGTTTTTT. The chain couples TRBV5-4 to TRBJ1-4; TRBD1 matches at 8 bases. The V gene's germline CDR1 is SGHNT and CDR2 YYREEE (reference sequence). With 1 base clipped from V and 8 bases from J, the junction kept 4 bases outside the gene matches. The CDR3 spans 14 residues. Using reference TRBV5-4 and TRBJ1-4 for the parts outside the CDR3, the full variable domain is ETGVTQSPTHLIKTRGQQVTLRCSSQSGHNTVSWYQQALGQGPQFIFQYYREEENGRGNFPPRFSGLQFPNYSSELNVNALELDDSALYLCASSLQGAGEKLFFGSGTQLSVL.

The chain couples TRBV5-1 to TRBJ2-6; tentative D call: TRBD2 (5 bases). The V gene lost 4 bases and the J gene lost 0 bases, with 8 bases spanning the gap. Germline V CDR1 and CDR2: SGHRS, YFSETQ. This CDR3 has 15 residues. CDR3 residues: CASSQTSSGANVLTF. The CDR3 region has the DNA TGCGCCAGCAGCCAAACTAGCTCTGGGGCCAACGTCCTGACTTTC. The full variable domain, its missing parts supplied by reference TRBV5-1 and TRBJ2-6, is KAGVTQTPRYLIKTRGQQVTLSCSPISGHRSVSWYQQTPGQGLQFLFEYFSETQRNKGNFPGRFSGRQFSNSRSEMNVSTLELGDSALYLCASSQTSSGANVLTFGAGSRLTVL.

The rearrangement uses TRBV6-1 and TRBJ1-5, with 7 bases aligning to TRBD1. The CDR3 has 15 residues. From germline, CDR1 is MNHNS and CDR2 SASEGT. With V trimmed by 6 bases and J by 2 bases, 7 bases remained unmatched. The chain's CDR3 is CASSAGQVRNQPQHF. CDR3 bases: TGTGCCAGCAGCGCCGGACAGGTCCGCAATCAGCCCCAGCATTTT.

J is TRBJ1-5 and V is TRBV5-1; 8 bases fit TRBD1. Losses at the gene ends were 2 bases for V and 7 bases for J; bases not matched to a gene: 2. Germline V gene sequence: CDR1 SGHRS, CDR2 YFSETQ. The CDR3 consists of 13 residues. Here the CDR3 reads CASSFDRGQPQHF. The CDR3 coding sequence is TGCGCCAGCAGCTTCGACAGGGGACAGCCCCAGCATTTT.

This clone was observed a single time. The rearrangement links TRBV11-2 to TRBJ2-5; D call uncertain. Germline V gene data show CDR1 as SGHAT and CDR2 as FQNNGV. Trimming pared 0 bases from V and 1 base from J, leaving 9 bases between. The CDR3 totals 15 residues. CDR3 DNA: TGTGCCAGCAGCTTAGATCTACGAGGCCAAGAGACCCAGTACTTC. Translating it yields CASSLDLRGQETQYF.

The V call is TRBV28, the J call TRBJ2-1, with a possible D match to TRBD1 (5 bases). The germline V and J ends were trimmed by 8 bases and 6 bases, with 17 bases remaining between them. Per the germline V gene, CDR1 is MDHEN and CDR2 is SYDVKM. The length of the CDR3 is 14 residues. In DNA form, the CDR3 reads TGTGCCAGCTCCCAAGGGGCCTTCCTCAATGAGCAGTTCTTC. This codes for CASSQGAFLNEQFF.

This chain uses TRBV11-2 with TRBJ1-1, with D perhaps TRBD1 (6 bases). V dropped 0 bases and J dropped 5 bases, with 7 bases sitting between them. Germline assignment: CDR1 SGHAT and CDR2 FQNNGV. This CDR3 is built from 13 residues. The CDR3 coding sequence is TGTGCCAGCAGCTTAGACAGGGGTACTGAAGCTTTCTTT. Translated: CASSLDRGTEAFF.

V is TRBV6-1 and J is TRBJ2-3, with D uncertain. The CDR3 covers 17 residues. Per the germline V gene, CDR1 is MNHNS and CDR2 is SASEGT. V was trimmed by 1 base and J by 2 bases, leaving 16 bases between them. DNA of the CDR3: TGTGCCAGCAGTGAAGTCCTCATACAGTTCTTCACAGATACGCAGTATTTT. Translated: CASSEVLIQFFTDTQYF.

The chain's CDR3 is CASSERALYEQYF. CDR3 nucleotide sequence: TGTGCCAGCAGTGAAAGGGCCCTCTACGAGCAGTACTTC. This sequence joins TRBV6-1 and TRBJ2-7; D gene uncertain. CDR1 and CDR2 (germline): MNHNS, SASEGT. V gave up 2 bases and J gave up 3 bases, with 8 bases separating them. This CDR3 has 13 amino acids.

The chain employs TRBV19 and TRBJ1-2, with D maybe TRBD1 (5 bases). The CDR3 is 11 residues long. V was cut by 10 bases and J by 8 bases, with 14 bases left in between. Germline V CDR1 and CDR2: LNHDA, SQIVND (reference sequence). The CDR3 sequence: CATWGGNGYTF. CDR3 DNA: TGTGCCACCTGGGGGGGAAACGGCTACACCTTC.